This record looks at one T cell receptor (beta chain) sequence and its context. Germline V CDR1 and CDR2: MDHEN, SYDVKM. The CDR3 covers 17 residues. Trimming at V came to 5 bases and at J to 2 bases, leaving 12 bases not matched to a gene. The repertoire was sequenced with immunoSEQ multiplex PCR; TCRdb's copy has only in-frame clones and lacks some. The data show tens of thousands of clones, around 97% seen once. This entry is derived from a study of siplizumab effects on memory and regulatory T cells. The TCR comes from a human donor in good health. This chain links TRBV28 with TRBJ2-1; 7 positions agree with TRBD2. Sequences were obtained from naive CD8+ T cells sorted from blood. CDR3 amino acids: CASSPIPLADTYNEQFF. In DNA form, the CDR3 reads TGTGCCAGCAGTCCCATCCCCCTAGCGGACACCTACAATGAGCAGTTCTTC. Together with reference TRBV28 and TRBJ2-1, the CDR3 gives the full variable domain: DVKVTQSSRYLVKRTGEKVFLECVQDMDHENMFWYRQDPGLGLRLIYFSYDVKMKEKGDIPEGYSVSREKKERFSLILESASTNQTSMYLCASSPIPLADTYNEQFFGPGTRLTVL.